The 16 T cell receptor beta chains given below trace back to one sample, sequenced in a study of T cell repertoires in cytomegalovirus infection. TCRdb analysed the reads with MiXCR anew, one entry per CDR3 protein. The sample includes about 740,000 distinct CDR3 sequences, roughly a third of them seen just once. The sample was PBMCs. The receptor set was obtained from a human donor in good health (CMV status not recorded). Some clones in this sample may be carry-over from other donors' samples.

V gene TRBV5-1 combines with J gene TRBJ2-1; 9 bases match TRBD1. CDR3 length equals 16 residues. V shed 6 bases, J shed 5 bases, and the junction held 12 bases outside the gene matches. The V gene's germline CDR1 is SGHRS and CDR2 YFSETQ. The CDR3 is CASNRDRDYNHNEQFF. The CDR3 coding sequence is TGCGCCAGCAACCGGGACAGGGACTATAATCACAATGAGCAGTTCTTC.

This clonotype was seen at least ten times. V and J are TRBV7-6 and TRBJ2-1, with TRBD2 matching 7 bases. V trimming: 6 bases; J trimming: 4 bases; junction bases outside the gene matches: 9. The germline gives CDR1 SGHVS, CDR2 FNYEAQ. CDR3 size: 15 residues. The CDR3, as DNA: TGTGCCAGCAGTTCCAACGCGGGGGTGTACAATGAGCAGTTCTTC. Amino acid sequence: CASSSNAGVYNEQFF.

The chain has TRBV7-9 and TRBJ2-3, with TRBD2 as a possible D gene (6 bases). CDR3 length equals 15 residues. The germline gives CDR1 SEHNR, CDR2 FQNEAQ (reference sequence). Deletions cut 10 bases from V and 3 bases from J, with 20 bases between. CDR3 amino acids: CATPRREVGTDTQYF. DNA for the CDR3: TGTGCCACGCCCCGAAGGGAGGTGGGAACAGATACGCAGTATTTT.

This clonotype turned up a few times. V and J are TRBV2 and TRBJ2-7; 7 bases fit TRBD1. The germline CDR1 and CDR2 sequences are SNHLY and FYNNEI. The CDR3 has 15 amino acids. Losses at the gene ends were 6 bases for V and 4 bases for J; bases not matched to a gene: 12. CDR3 loop: CASSPGTVNPYEQYF. CDR3 sequence (DNA): TGTGCCAGCAGCCCTGGGACAGTTAATCCTTACGAGCAGTACTTC.

In this sample, this clonotype turned up once. This chain links TRBV12-3 or TRBV12-4 with TRBJ1-6; TRBD1 matches 9 bases. J was trimmed by 10 bases and V by 5 bases; bases with no gene match: 3. This CDR3 spans 13 amino acids. The CDR3 region is CASSRTGESPLHF. The CDR3, as DNA: TGTGCCAGCAGTCGGACAGGGGAATCACCCCTCCACTTT.

About this clonotype: Likely a read error: the CDR3 ends without its conserved phenylalanine or tryptophan. The J gene is TRBJ1-2, the V gene TRBV4-1, with 8 nucleotides matching TRBD1. V lost 7 bases to trimming and J lost 7 bases; unmatched junction nucleotides: 14. The CDR3 totals 15 residues. Germline V gene lookup returns CDR1 MGHRA and CDR2 YSYEKL. The CDR3 here is CASIQRDRRYFGYTL. In DNA form, the CDR3 reads TGCGCCAGCATCCAGAGGGACAGGCGATACTTTGGCTACACCTTA.

The V gene is TRBV28, the J gene TRBJ2-7; 8 bases map to TRBD1. CDR1 MDHEN and CDR2 SYDVKM come from the germline V gene. The CDR3 covers 15 residues. V was pared by 5 bases and J by 0 bases, with 6 bases of the junction left unmatched. The DNA of the CDR3 is TGTGCCAGCAGTCCAGGGGGCCCCCTCTCCTACGAGCAGTACTTC. Translation: CASSPGGPLSYEQYF.

This clonotype was picked up one time. Possible read error: a much larger clone is one base away. As the CDR3 is not closed by the conserved phenylalanine or tryptophan, this likely results from a read error. The rearrangement uses TRBV7-2 and TRBJ1-2, with TRBD1 as a possible D gene (5 bases). The V gene lost 1 base and the J gene lost 8 bases, with 14 bases spanning the gap. From germline, CDR1 is SGHTA and CDR2 FQGNSA. This CDR3 contains 14 residues. In DNA form, the CDR3 reads TGTGCCAGCAGCTTAGGAGACAGTACCGACGGCTACACCTTA. It specifies CASSLGDSTDGYTL.

This chain connects TRBV19 to TRBJ2-5, with TRBD1 as a possible D gene (5 bases). Germline values: CDR1 LNHDA, CDR2 SQIVND (reference sequence). This CDR3 has 15 residues. Trimming shortened V by 1 base and J by 4 bases, and 13 bases separated the two germline ends. Written as DNA, the CDR3 is TGTGCCAGTAGTATAGGCCCCCAGGGTGGAGAGACCCAGTACTTC. Encoded protein: CASSIGPQGGETQYF. The full variable domain, in which reference TRBV19 and TRBJ2-5 provide the parts outside the CDR3, is DGGITQSPKYLFRKEGQNVTLSCEQNLNHDAMYWYRQDPGQGLRLIYYSQIVNDFQKGDIAEGYSVSREKKESFPLTVTSAQKNPTAFYLCASSIGPQGGETQYFGPGTRLLVL.

The chain links TRBV6-6 to TRBJ1-1; perhaps TRBD1 as D (5 bases). The V end was cut by 4 bases, the J end by 4 bases, with 16 bases between. CDR1 is MNHNY, CDR2 SVGAGI, per germline (reference sequence). The CDR3 runs to 15 residues. This CDR3 reads CASSSPIGTGTEAFF. As DNA, the CDR3 is TGTGCCAGCAGTTCCCCCATAGGGACGGGCACTGAAGCTTTCTTT.

This clonotype was seen just once. This rearrangement joins TRBV28 to TRBJ1-2; D unresolved. The CDR3 consists of 14 residues. V was trimmed by 3 bases and J by 3 bases, leaving 11 bases between them. CDR1 is MDHEN and CDR2 is SYDVKM in the germline V gene. CDR3: CASSFLDYDYGYTF. The CDR3 nucleotides are TGTGCCAGCAGTTTCCTAGACTATGACTATGGCTACACCTTC.

In this sample, this clonotype turned up a few times. The chain is built from TRBV6-6 and TRBJ2-2, with a possible D match to TRBD1 (5 bases). Trimming took off 7 bases at V and 4 bases at J, with 13 bases between the two ends. This CDR3 spans 14 amino acids. Germline V CDR1 and CDR2: MNHNY, SVGAGI (reference sequence). CDR3 sequence (DNA): TGTGCCAGCATTCTACAGGAGCTCACCGGGGAGCTGTTTTTT. It is translated as CASILQELTGELFF.

This clonotype was seen ten or more times. The CDR3 reads CASSLGRGIYEQYF. Here the CDR3 DNA reads TGTGCCAGCAGCTTAGGTAGGGGGATCTACGAGCAGTACTTC. V and J are TRBV7-2 and TRBJ2-7; the D gene is possibly TRBD1 (6 bases). V was pared by 1 base and J by 3 bases, with 10 bases between. This CDR3 contains 14 residues. From germline, CDR1 is SGHTA and CDR2 FQGNSA.

On this clonotype: At one end, the junction sequence differs from germline, possibly due to a read error. The gene calls are TRBV4-1 and TRBJ2-3, with D possibly being TRBD1 (6 bases). Germline CDR1 and CDR2: MGHRA and YSYEKL. The CDR3 is 14 residues long. The CDR3 is CSSSQDSGADTQYF. In DNA, the CDR3 is TGCTCCAGCAGCCAAGATTCAGGGGCCGATACGCAGTATTTT.

The chain uses TRBV5-1 and TRBJ1-5, with D hard to call. Germline CDR1 reads SGHRS; CDR2 reads YFSETQ. Trimming shortened V by 4 bases and J by 4 bases, and 15 bases separated the two germline ends. The CDR3 runs 15 residues. CDR3 loop: CASSPGLGPNQPQHF. CDR3 sequence (DNA): TGCGCCAGCAGCCCGGGGTTGGGTCCTAATCAGCCCCAGCATTTT.

The chain couples TRBV7-6 to TRBJ1-1; no reliable D call. Trimming took 2 bases from V and 1 from J, leaving 8 bases between them. The CDR3 extends over 14 amino acids. CDR1 SGHVS and CDR2 FNYEAQ come from the germline V gene. The DNA for the CDR3 is TGTGCCAGCAGCTTATCACAAGCGAACACTGAAGCTTTCTTT. This codes for CASSLSQANTEAFF.